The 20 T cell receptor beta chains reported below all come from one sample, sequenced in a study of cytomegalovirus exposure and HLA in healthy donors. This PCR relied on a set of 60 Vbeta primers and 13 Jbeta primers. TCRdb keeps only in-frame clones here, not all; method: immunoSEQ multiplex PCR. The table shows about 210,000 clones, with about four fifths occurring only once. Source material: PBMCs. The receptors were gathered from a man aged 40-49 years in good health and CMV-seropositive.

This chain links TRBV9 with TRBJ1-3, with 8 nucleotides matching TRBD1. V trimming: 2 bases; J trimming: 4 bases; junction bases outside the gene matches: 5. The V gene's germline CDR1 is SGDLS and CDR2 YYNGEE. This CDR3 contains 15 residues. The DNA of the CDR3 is TGTGCCAGCAGCGTCGGACAGGGAGGAGGAAACACCATATATTTT. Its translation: CASSVGQGGGNTIYF.

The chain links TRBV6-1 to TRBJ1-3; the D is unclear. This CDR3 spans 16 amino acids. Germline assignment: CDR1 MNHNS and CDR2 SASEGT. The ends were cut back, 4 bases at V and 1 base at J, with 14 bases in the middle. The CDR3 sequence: CASSGPGWWSGNTIYF. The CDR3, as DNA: TGTGCCAGCAGTGGCCCGGGGTGGTGGTCTGGAAACACCATATATTTT.

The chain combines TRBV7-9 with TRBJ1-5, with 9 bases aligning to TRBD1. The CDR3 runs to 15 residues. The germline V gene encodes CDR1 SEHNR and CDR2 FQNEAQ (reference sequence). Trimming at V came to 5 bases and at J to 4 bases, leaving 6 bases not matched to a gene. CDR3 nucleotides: TGTGCCAGCAGCCTCGGGACAGGGCTGAATCAGCCCCAGCATTTT. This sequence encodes CASSLGTGLNQPQHF.

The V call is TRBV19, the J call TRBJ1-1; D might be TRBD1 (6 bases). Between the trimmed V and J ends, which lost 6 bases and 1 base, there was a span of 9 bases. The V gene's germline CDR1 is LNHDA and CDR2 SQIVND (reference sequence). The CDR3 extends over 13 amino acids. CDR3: CASSQGGNTEAFF. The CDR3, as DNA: TGTGCCAGTAGCCAAGGGGGGAACACTGAAGCTTTCTTT. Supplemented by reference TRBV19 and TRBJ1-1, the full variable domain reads DGGITQSPKYLFRKEGQNVTLSCEQNLNHDAMYWYRQDPGQGLRLIYYSQIVNDFQKGDIAEGYSVSREKKESFPLTVTSAQKNPTAFYLCASSQGGNTEAFFGQGTRLTVV.

CDR3 nucleotides: TGCGCCAGCTCTGGGGGGTCTGGGGCCAACGTCCTGACTTTC. This codes for CASSGGSGANVLTF. This chain connects TRBV5-1 to TRBJ2-6; a possible D gene is TRBD2 (6 bases). Trimming removed 7 bases at V and 1 base at J, with 9 bases between. The CDR3 length is 14 residues. Per the germline V gene, CDR1 is SGHRS and CDR2 is YFSETQ.

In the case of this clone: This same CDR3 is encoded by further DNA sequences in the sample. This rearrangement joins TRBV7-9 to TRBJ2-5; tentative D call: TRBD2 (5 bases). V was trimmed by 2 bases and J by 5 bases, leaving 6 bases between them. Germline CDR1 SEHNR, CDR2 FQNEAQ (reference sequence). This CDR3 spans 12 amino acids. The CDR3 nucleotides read TGTGCCAGCAGCTTAACTAGGGAGACCCAGTACTTC. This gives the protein CASSLTRETQYF.

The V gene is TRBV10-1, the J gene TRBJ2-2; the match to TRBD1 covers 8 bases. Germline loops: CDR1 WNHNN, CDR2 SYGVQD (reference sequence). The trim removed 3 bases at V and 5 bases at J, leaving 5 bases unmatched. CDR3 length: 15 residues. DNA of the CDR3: TGCGCCAGCAGTGATGTCAGGGGGCCGACCGGGGAGCTGTTTTTT. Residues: CASSDVRGPTGELFF.

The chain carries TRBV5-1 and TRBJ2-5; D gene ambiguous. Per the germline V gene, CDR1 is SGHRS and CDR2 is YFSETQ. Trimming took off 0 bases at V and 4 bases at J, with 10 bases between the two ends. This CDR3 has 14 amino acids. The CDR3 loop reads CASSLGPGPETQYF. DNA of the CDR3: TGCGCCAGCAGCTTGGGCCCAGGCCCAGAGACCCAGTACTTC.

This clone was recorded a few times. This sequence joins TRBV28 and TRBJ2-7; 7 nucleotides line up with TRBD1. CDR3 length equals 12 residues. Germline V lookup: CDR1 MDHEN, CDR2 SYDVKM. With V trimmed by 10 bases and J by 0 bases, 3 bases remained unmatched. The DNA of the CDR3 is TGTGCCACGACAGGGAGCTCCTACGAGCAGTACGTC. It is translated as CATTGSSYEQYV.

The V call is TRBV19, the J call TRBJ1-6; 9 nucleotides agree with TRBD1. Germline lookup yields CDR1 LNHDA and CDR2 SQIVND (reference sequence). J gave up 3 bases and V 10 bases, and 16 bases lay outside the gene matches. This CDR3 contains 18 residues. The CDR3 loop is CAIALPRDRDYYNSPLHF. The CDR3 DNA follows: TGTGCCATCGCCTTACCCCGGGACAGGGATTACTATAATTCACCCCTCCACTTT.

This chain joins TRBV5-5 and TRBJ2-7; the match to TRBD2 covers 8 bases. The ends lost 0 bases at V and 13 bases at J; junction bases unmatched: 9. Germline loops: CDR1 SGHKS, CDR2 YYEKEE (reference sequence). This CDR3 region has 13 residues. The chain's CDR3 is CASSLALNGRVYV. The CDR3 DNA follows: TGTGCCAGCAGCTTGGCCTTGAACGGGAGGGTATACGTC.

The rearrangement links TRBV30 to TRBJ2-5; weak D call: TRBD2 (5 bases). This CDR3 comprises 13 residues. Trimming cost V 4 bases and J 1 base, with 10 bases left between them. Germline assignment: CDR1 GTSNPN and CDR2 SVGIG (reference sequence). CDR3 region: CAWTEGSQETQYF. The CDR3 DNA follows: TGTGCCTGGACCGAGGGCTCCCAAGAGACCCAGTACTTC. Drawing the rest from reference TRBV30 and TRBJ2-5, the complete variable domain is SQTIHQWPATLVQPVGSPLSLECTVEGTSNPNLYWYRQAAGRGLQLLFYSVGIGQISSEVPQNLSASRPQDRQFILSSKKLLLSDSGFYLCAWTEGSQETQYFGPGTRLLVL.

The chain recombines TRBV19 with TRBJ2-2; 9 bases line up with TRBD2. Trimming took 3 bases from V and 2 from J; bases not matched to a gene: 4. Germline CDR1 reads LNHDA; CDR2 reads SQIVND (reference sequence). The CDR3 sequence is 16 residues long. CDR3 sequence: CASSMSSGSNTGELFF. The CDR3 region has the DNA TGTGCCAGTAGTATGAGTAGCGGGAGTAACACCGGGGAGCTGTTTTTT.

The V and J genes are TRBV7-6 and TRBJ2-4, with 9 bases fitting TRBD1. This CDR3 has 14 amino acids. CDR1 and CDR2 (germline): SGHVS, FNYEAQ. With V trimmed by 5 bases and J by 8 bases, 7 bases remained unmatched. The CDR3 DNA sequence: TGTGCCAGCAGCCCCGGGACAGGGTCCGACATTCAGTACTTC. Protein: CASSPGTGSDIQYF.

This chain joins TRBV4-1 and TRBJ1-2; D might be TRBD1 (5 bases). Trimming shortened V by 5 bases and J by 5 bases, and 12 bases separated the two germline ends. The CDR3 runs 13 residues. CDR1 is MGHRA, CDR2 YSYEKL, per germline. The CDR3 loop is CASSSQGAYGYTF. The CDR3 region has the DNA TGCGCCAGCAGCTCCCAAGGGGCGTATGGCTACACCTTC.

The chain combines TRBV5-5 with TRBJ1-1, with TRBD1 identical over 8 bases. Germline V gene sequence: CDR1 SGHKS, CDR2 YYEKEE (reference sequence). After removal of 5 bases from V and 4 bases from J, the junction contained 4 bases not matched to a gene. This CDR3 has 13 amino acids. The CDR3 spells CASRPTGGTEAFF. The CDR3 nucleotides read TGTGCCAGCAGACCCACAGGGGGCACTGAAGCTTTCTTT.

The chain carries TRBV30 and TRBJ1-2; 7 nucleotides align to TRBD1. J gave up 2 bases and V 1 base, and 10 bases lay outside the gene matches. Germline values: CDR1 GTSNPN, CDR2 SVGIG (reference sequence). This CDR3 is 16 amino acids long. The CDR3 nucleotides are TGTGCCTGGAGTGAAATACGGACAGGATGGAACTATGGCTACACCTTC. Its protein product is CAWSEIRTGWNYGYTF.

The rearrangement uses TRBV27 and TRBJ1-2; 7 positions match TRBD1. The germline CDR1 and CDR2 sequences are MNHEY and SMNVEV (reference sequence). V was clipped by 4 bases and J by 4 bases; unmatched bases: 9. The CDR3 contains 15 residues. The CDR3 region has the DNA TGTGCCAGCAGTTATGGCTCGGGACAGACCTATGGCTACACCTTC. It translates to CASSYGSGQTYGYTF.

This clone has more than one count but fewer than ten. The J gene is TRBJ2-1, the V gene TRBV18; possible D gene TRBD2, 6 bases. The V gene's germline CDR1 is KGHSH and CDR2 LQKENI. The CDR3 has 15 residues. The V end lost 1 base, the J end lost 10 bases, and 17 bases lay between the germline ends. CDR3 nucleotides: TGTGCCAGCTCACCACGAGAGCGGGCGCCCAGGGAGCAGTTCTTC. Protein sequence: CASSPRERAPREQFF.

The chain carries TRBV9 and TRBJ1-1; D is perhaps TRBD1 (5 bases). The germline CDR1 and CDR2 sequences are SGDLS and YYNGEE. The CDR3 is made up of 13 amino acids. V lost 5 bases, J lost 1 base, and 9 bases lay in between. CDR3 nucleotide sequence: TGTGCCAGCAGTGGACAAACGAACACTGAAGCTTTCTTT. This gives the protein CASSGQTNTEAFF.